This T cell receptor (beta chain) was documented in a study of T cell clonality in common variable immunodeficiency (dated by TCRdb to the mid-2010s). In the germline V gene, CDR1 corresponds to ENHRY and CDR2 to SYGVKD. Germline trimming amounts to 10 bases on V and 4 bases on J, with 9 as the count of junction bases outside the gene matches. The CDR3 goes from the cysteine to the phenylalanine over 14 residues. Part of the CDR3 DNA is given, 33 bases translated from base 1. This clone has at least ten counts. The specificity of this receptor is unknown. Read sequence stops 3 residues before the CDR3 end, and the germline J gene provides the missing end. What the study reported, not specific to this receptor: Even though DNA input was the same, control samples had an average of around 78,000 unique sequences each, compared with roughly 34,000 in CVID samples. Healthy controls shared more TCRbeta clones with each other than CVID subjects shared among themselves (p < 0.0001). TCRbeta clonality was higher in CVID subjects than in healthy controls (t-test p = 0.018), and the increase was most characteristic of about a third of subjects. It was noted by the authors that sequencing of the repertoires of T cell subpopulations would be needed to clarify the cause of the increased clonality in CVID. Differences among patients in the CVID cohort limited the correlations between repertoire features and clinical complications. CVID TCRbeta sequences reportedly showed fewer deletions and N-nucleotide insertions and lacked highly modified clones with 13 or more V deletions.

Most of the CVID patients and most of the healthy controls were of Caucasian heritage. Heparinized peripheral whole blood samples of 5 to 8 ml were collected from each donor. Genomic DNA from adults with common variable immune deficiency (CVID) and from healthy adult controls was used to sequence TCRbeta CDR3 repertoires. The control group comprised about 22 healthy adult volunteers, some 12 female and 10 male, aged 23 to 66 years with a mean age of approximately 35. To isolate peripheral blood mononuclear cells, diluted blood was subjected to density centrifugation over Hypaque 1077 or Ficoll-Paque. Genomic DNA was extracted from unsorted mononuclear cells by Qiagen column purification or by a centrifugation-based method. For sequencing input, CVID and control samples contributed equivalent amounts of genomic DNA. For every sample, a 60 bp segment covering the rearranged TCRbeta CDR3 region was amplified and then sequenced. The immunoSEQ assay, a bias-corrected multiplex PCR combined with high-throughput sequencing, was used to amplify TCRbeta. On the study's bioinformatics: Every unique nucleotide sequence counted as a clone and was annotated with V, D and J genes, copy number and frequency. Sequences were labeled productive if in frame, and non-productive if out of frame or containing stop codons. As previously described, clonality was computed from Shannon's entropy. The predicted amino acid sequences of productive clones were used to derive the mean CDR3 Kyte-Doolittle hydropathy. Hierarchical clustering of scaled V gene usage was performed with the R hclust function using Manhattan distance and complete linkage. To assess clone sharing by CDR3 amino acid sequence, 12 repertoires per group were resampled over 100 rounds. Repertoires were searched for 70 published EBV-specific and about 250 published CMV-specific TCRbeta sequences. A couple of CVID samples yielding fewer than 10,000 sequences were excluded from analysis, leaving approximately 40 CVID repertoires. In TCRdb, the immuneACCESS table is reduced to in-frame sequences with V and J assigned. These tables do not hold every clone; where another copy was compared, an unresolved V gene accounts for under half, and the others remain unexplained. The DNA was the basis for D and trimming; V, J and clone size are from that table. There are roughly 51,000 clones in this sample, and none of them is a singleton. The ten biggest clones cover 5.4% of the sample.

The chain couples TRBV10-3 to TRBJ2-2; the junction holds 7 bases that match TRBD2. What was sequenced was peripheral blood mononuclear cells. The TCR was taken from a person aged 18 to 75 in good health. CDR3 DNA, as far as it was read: TGTGCCACCGCGCTAGCGGACGGCACCGGGGAG. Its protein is CATALADGTGE. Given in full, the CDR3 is CATALADGTGELFF.